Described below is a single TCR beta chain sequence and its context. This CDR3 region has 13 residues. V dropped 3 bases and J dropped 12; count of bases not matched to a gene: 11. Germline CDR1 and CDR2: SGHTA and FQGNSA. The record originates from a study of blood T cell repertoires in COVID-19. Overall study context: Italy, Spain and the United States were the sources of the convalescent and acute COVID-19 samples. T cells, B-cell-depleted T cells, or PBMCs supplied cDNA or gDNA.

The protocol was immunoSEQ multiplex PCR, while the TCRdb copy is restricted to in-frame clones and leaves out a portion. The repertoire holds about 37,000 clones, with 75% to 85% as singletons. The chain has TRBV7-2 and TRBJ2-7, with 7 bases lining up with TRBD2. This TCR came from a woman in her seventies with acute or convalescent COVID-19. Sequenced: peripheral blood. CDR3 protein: CASSLMGFGGWYF. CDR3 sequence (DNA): TGTGCCAGCAGCTTGATGGGGTTCGGGGGGTGGTACTTC.